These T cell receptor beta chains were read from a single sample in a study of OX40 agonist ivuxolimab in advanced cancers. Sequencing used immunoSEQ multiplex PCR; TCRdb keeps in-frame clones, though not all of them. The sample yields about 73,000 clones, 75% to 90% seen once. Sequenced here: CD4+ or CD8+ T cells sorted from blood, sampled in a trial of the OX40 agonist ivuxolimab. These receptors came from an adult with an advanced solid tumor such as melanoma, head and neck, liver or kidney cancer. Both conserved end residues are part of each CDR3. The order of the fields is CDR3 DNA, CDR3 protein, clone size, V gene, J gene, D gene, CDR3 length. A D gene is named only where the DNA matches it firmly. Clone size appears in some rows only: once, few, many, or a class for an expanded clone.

DNA: TGTGCCTGGAGCGGCGGGCTAGCGGGAGAGACCCAGTACTTC; CDR3: CAWSGGLAGETQYF; size: -; V: TRBV30; J: TRBJ2-5; D: TRBD2; length: 14
DNA: TGCGCCAGCAGCTTGCGAGTTGACTTCGGGGGAAACACCATATATTTT; CDR3: CASSLRVDFGGNTIYF; size: -; V: TRBV5-1; J: TRBJ1-3; D: -; length: 16
DNA: TGCGCCAGCAGCCCCTCCTTAGCGGGGGCCTACGAGCAGTACTTC; CDR3: CASSPSLAGAYEQYF; size: once; V: TRBV4-1; J: TRBJ2-7; D: TRBD2; length: 15
DNA: TGTGCCAGCAGCGTAGGACCCACAGGGTCGCAGTATTTT; CDR3: CASSVGPTGSQYF; size: -; V: TRBV9; J: TRBJ2-3; D: -; length: 13
DNA: TGTGCCAGCAGTGAGGGAGGTGTCGGGGGGGCCAACGTCCTGACTTTC; CDR3: CASSEGGVGGANVLTF; size: -; V: TRBV2; J: TRBJ2-6; D: -; length: 16
DNA: TGCGCCAGCAGCTGGATAGCCGGGGAGCTGTTTTTT; CDR3: CASSWIAGELFF; size: -; V: TRBV5-1; J: TRBJ2-2; D: -; length: 12
DNA: TGTGCCAGCAGCCCGGATGGGGTCCGGGAGACCCAGTACTTC; CDR3: CASSPDGVRETQYF; size: -; V: TRBV11-3; J: TRBJ2-5; D: -; length: 14
DNA: TGTGCCAGCAGCCAAGATAGGACAGGGGGAACTGAAGCTTTCTTT; CDR3: CASSQDRTGGTEAFF; size: -; V: TRBV2; J: TRBJ1-1; D: TRBD1; length: 15
DNA: TGTGCCAGCAGATCTACCGGGGAGCTGTTTTTT; CDR3: CASRSTGELFF; size: once; V: TRBV2; J: TRBJ2-2; D: -; length: 11
DNA: TGTGCCAGCAGACTGGGGGGGGTGGGTCAGCCCCAGCATTTT; CDR3: CASRLGGVGQPQHF; size: -; V: TRBV6-5; J: TRBJ1-5; D: -; length: 14
DNA: TGTGCCATCAGTGAGTCATGGGAGACCCAGTACTTC; CDR3: CAISESWETQYF; size: -; V: TRBV10-3; J: TRBJ2-5; D: -; length: 12
DNA: TGTGCCAGCAGGGCCAGGGACAGGGCCAAAGAGACCCAGTACTTC; CDR3: CASRARDRAKETQYF; size: -; V: TRBV2; J: TRBJ2-5; D: TRBD1; length: 15
DNA: TGCAGCGTTCTGAGGACGGAGAATGAAAAACTGTTTTTT; CDR3: CSVLRTENEKLFF; size: -; V: TRBV29-1; J: TRBJ1-4; D: -; length: 13
DNA: TGTGCCAGCAGCTTGGTCCAGGGGGCATATCAGCCCCAGCATTTT; CDR3: CASSLVQGAYQPQHF; size: -; V: TRBV5-8; J: TRBJ1-5; D: TRBD1; length: 15
DNA: TGTGCCTCGTTTAATAAGAACTCCTACGAGCAGTACTTC; CDR3: CASFNKNSYEQYF; size: once; V: TRBV30; J: TRBJ2-7; D: -; length: 13
DNA: TGTGCCAGCAGTTTGGACAGGGGCCGGGCCTCCTACGAGCAGTACTTC; CDR3: CASSLDRGRASYEQYF; size: -; V: TRBV6-5; J: TRBJ2-7; D: TRBD1; length: 16
DNA: TGTGCCAGCTCACCACGGCGTAGCAGCACGAGCTCCTACAATGAGCAGTTCTTC; CDR3: CASSPRRSSTSSYNEQFF; size: -; V: TRBV18; J: TRBJ2-1; D: -; length: 18
DNA: TGTGCCTGGAGCCGCGGACTAGCGGGAGGGTCAGATACGCAGTATTTT; CDR3: CAWSRGLAGGSDTQYF; size: -; V: TRBV30; J: TRBJ2-3; D: TRBD2; length: 16
DNA: TGTGCCAGCACCGGGACAGGGGGCCCCGGGGAGCTGTTTTTT; CDR3: CASTGTGGPGELFF; size: -; V: TRBV7-9; J: TRBJ2-2; D: TRBD1; length: 14
DNA: TGTGCCAGCAGCTTAATAGCGGGAGGCGAGCAGTACTTC; CDR3: CASSLIAGGEQYF; size: -; V: TRBV7-3; J: TRBJ2-7; D: TRBD2; length: 13
DNA: TGCGCCAGCAGCTTATGGACTAGCACAATCTCTAGCACAGATACGCAGTATTTT; CDR3: CASSLWTSTISSTDTQYF; size: -; V: TRBV5-1; J: TRBJ2-3; D: TRBD2; length: 18
DNA: TGTGCCTGGGTACTTAATATCAATGAGCAGTTCTTC; CDR3: CAWVLNINEQFF; size: -; V: TRBV30; J: TRBJ2-1; D: -; length: 12
DNA: TGCGCCAGCAGCTTGAACCCTACCGGACAGGACCTTAATGAAAAACTGTTTTTT; CDR3: CASSLNPTGQDLNEKLFF; size: -; V: TRBV5-1; J: TRBJ1-4; D: TRBD1; length: 18
DNA: TGTGCCAGCAGCCCCCAGGGCCCCCTGCTAGCGCTCGCTAGCACAGATACGCAGTATTTT; CDR3: CASSPQGPLLALASTDTQYF; size: -; V: TRBV9; J: TRBJ2-3; D: -; length: 20
DNA: TGTGCCAGCAGTGAGAGGTACGCGCAGTTCTTC; CDR3: CASSERYAQFF; size: -; V: TRBV2; J: TRBJ2-1; D: -; length: 11
DNA: TGTGCCAGCAGCGTAGGGCCCGAGCCTTCGGACGGAAACCAAGAGACCCAGTACTTC; CDR3: CASSVGPEPSDGNQETQYF; size: -; V: TRBV9; J: TRBJ2-5; D: -; length: 19
DNA: TGCAGCGTGACTCTCCGGGACCGATACTACGAGCAGTACTTC; CDR3: CSVTLRDRYYEQYF; size: -; V: TRBV29-1; J: TRBJ2-7; D: -; length: 14
DNA: TGCAGCGTCTTCAGGGGAAAACTGTTTTTT; CDR3: CSVFRGKLFF; size: -; V: TRBV29-1; J: TRBJ1-4; D: -; length: 10
DNA: TGTGCCAGCTCACGAAAACAGCTTAATGAAAAACTGTTTTTT; CDR3: CASSRKQLNEKLFF; size: -; V: TRBV18; J: TRBJ1-4; D: -; length: 14
DNA: TGTGCCAGCAGTGCAGGGTCCACTGAAGCTTTCTTT; CDR3: CASSAGSTEAFF; size: -; V: TRBV2; J: TRBJ1-1; D: -; length: 12
DNA: TGCGCCAGCAGCTTGGTGATGGGCCATGAGCAGTTCTTC; CDR3: CASSLVMGHEQFF; size: -; V: TRBV5-1; J: TRBJ2-1; D: -; length: 13
DNA: TGCGCCAGCAGAGGGAGCTCCTACAATGAGCAGTTCTTC; CDR3: CASRGSSYNEQFF; size: -; V: TRBV10-2; J: TRBJ2-1; D: -; length: 13
DNA: TGTGCCTGGAGTCTTGGGGCCTACAATGAGCAGTTCTTC; CDR3: CAWSLGAYNEQFF; size: -; V: TRBV30; J: TRBJ2-1; D: -; length: 13
DNA: TGCGCCAGCAGTCAATATTCACCGTCCTACAATGAGCAGTTCTTC; CDR3: CASSQYSPSYNEQFF; size: -; V: TRBV23-1; J: TRBJ2-1; D: -; length: 15
DNA: TGTGCCAGCAGCAAGGGTCCTAGCCCCCAAGGGGATGAGCAGTTCTTC; CDR3: CASSKGPSPQGDEQFF; size: -; V: TRBV21-1; J: TRBJ2-1; D: -; length: 16
DNA: TGTGCCAGCAGCTTAGCTGCCACCTACGGCGAGCAGTACTTC; CDR3: CASSLAATYGEQYF; size: -; V: TRBV7-9; J: TRBJ2-7; D: -; length: 14
DNA: TGTGCTAGTGGTTTGGTACAAAGGACAGGGTGGGGTGAGCAGTTCTTC; CDR3: CASGLVQRTGWGEQFF; size: -; V: TRBV12-5; J: TRBJ2-1; D: TRBD1; length: 16
DNA: TGTGCCAGCAGCTCCTCCAAGGCTTGGGGGCGGACTAACTATGGCTACACCTTC; CDR3: CASSSSKAWGRTNYGYTF; size: -; V: TRBV5-6; J: TRBJ1-2; D: -; length: 18
DNA: TGTGCCAGCAGTGTGAGGCGGGGCACAGATACGCAGTATTTT; CDR3: CASSVRRGTDTQYF; size: -; V: TRBV6-1; J: TRBJ2-3; D: -; length: 14
DNA: TGTGCCAGCAGTCTAAAGGGGACGGAGACCCAGTACTTC; CDR3: CASSLKGTETQYF; size: -; V: TRBV5-4; J: TRBJ2-5; D: -; length: 13
DNA: TGTGCCAGCAGTTACGCAGGACGGAACTACGAGCAGTACTTC; CDR3: CASSYAGRNYEQYF; size: -; V: TRBV6-5; J: TRBJ2-7; D: -; length: 14